This T cell receptor (beta chain) was sequenced for a study of blood T cell repertoires in COVID-19. Overall study context: PBMCs, B-cell-depleted T cells, or T cells provided the cDNA or gDNA that made up the material.

Source study methods: Amplified reference gene primers provided the basis for estimating nucleated cell counts. Some clones are missing from TCRdb's copy, which holds only in-frame ones; the method was immunoSEQ multiplex PCR. The V and J calls and the clone size are those of that table, but D and trimming were determined from the DNA. This repertoire shows 200,000 to 250,000 clones, approximately 90% found once; its top ten account for 3% to 4%. The participants were between roughly 18 and 100 years old and came from about two dozen US areas. Germline V gives CDR1 MNHEY, CDR2 SVGAGI. The CDR3 is made up of 15 amino acids. V shed 0 bases and J shed 5 bases, with 10 bases lying between them.

This chain joins TRBV6-5 and TRBJ2-2; TRBD1 might be the D (5 bases). The specimen was PBMCs or T cells enriched from blood (not recorded which). The clonotype was recovered from a young woman in a cohort exposed to, infected with or recovered from COVID-19 (not recorded which). In nucleotides, the CDR3 is TGTGCCAGCAGTTACTCGTTTACAGGAACCGGGGAGCTGTTTTTT. It codes for CASSYSFTGTGELFF.